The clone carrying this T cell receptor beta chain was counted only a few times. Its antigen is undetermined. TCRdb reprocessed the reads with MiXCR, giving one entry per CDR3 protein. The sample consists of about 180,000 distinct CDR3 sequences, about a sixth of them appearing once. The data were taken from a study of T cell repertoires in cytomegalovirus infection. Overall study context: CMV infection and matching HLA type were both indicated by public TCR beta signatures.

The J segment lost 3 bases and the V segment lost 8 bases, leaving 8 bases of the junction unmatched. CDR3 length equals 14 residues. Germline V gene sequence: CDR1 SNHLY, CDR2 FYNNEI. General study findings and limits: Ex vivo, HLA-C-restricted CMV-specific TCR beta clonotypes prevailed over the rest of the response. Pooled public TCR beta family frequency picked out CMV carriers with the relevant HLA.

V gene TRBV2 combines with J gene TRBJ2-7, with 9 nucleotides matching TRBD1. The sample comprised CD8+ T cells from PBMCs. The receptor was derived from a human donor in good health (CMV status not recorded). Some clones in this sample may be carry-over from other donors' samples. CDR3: CASDGTGSNYEQYF. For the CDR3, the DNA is TGTGCCAGCGACGGGACAGGGAGTAACTACGAGCAGTACTTC.